This T cell receptor (beta chain) was sequenced for a study of regulatory T cells in long-lasting Graves disease. General study findings and limits: Persistent Graves' cases showed lower TCR diversity than newly diagnosed cases.

The CDR3 is made up of 14 amino acids. CDR1 is SGHTA, CDR2 FQGNSA, per germline. The ends lost 2 bases at V and 7 bases at J; junction bases unmatched: 4. Time point of the sample: persistent/refractory GD, antithyroid drugs over 5 years with positive TRAb. Making the TCR library involved RNA that had been extracted from PBMCs. The guidelines of the American Thyroid Association were the basis for diagnosing Graves' disease. Concerning this clonotype: Its antigen remains unknown.

Investigators prepared the TCR beta libraries by applying iRepertoire HTBI primers and Arm-PCR of CDR3 regions. In TCRdb, the multiplex PCR reads were re-called with MiXCR into one record per CDR3 protein. The sample lists around 450,000 distinct CDR3 sequences; roughly a fifth were seen once. The source was peripheral blood mononuclear cells (PBMCs), collected when the disease was refractory, from a patient treated with antithyroid drugs. This clonotype was sampled from a female donor with Graves disease. The chain joins TRBV7-2 to TRBJ2-2, with 7 bases matching TRBD1. For the CDR3, the DNA is TGTGCCAGCAGCTTATTACAGGGGAACGGGGAGCTGTTTTTT. Amino acids: CASSLLQGNGELFF.